This T cell receptor beta chain came from a study of shared clonotypes between healthy human individuals. Per the study methods: Junction-only immunoSEQ sequences carried no quality scores, so filtering differed. Sequencing used immunoSEQ multiplex PCR; TCRdb keeps in-frame clones, though not all of them. The V and J calls and the clone size are those of that table, but D and trimming were determined from the DNA. The sample has about half a million clones, approximately 80% seen once. On this clone: No antigen is known for it. This likely traces to a read error, being one base from a far larger clone.

This CDR3 is 16 amino acids long. Trimming cost V 6 bases and J 3 bases; bases outside gene matches: 13. CDR1 SGHAT and CDR2 FQDESV come from the germline V gene (reference sequence). Study-level results: Sampling included only blood; tissue repertoires likely differ.

The chain recombines TRBV11-1 with TRBJ2-7; TRBD2 matches 8 bases. Input material: PBMCs. This receptor was identified in a woman in her thirties or forties in good health. Some clones in this sample may be carry-over from other donors' samples. The CDR3 sequence is CASSDPDSAGVYEQYF. CDR3 nucleotides: TGTGCCAGCAGTGATCCCGATTCAGCGGGAGTCTACGAGCAGTACTTC.